Below are 5 T cell receptor beta chains sequenced from a single sample in a study of blood T cell repertoires in COVID-19. Only in-frame clones appear in the TCRdb table, and some are missing; sequencing was by immunoSEQ multiplex PCR. The sample yields 250,000 to 300,000 clones, approximately 87% seen once. Input material: peripheral blood. The receptors derive from a woman aged 25 to 39 with COVID-19, enrolled during active disease.

This chain links TRBV10-3 with TRBJ2-5; the D gene is possibly TRBD2 (6 bases). The germline gives CDR1 ENHRY, CDR2 SYGVKD. The germline V and J ends were trimmed by 10 bases and 2 bases, with 14 bases remaining between them. CDR3 length equals 13 residues. CDR3 in DNA: TGTGCCACAAGGAGCGGGTTTCAAGAGACCCAGTACTTC. Translating gives CATRSGFQETQYF.

V usage is TRBV4-1 and J usage is TRBJ2-3, with 8 bases identical to TRBD1. Trimming took 0 bases from V and 3 from J; bases not matched to a gene: 5. The germline V gene has CDR1 MGHRA and CDR2 YSYEKL. This CDR3 comprises 16 residues. CDR3 sequence reads: CASSQDSGQGTDTQYF. In DNA, the CDR3 is TGCGCCAGCAGCCAAGATTCAGGACAGGGAACAGATACGCAGTATTTT.

The V and J genes are TRBV6-2 or TRBV6-3 and TRBJ1-2; D remains unclear. The CDR3 spans 14 residues. Trimming took 3 bases from V and 2 from J, leaving 10 bases between them. Per germline, CDR1 MNHEY and CDR2 SVGEGT. The CDR3 DNA follows: TGTGCCAGCAGTTATGGTGGCCTGAACTATGGCTACACCTTC. It encodes CASSYGGLNYGYTF.

This chain connects TRBV27 to TRBJ1-1; 7 bases match TRBD1. Losses at the gene ends were 7 bases for V and 0 bases for J; bases not matched to a gene: 8. The germline V gene has CDR1 MNHEY and CDR2 SMNVEV (reference sequence). CDR3 length: 15 residues. The CDR3 nucleotides read TGTGCCAGCAATTGGGACAGAGGGATGAACACTGAAGCTTTCTTT. Its translation is CASNWDRGMNTEAFF.

This clone was seen a few times. V gene TRBV6-2 or TRBV6-3 combines with J gene TRBJ2-7; unclear D gene. V lost 5 bases to trimming and J lost 2 bases, with 4 bases between them. This CDR3 is 11 amino acids long. Per the germline V gene, CDR1 is MNHEY and CDR2 is SVGEGT. As DNA, the CDR3 is TGTGCCAGCAGTCAAACCTACGAGCAGTACTTC. This encodes CASSQTYEQYF.